The rows below give T cell receptor beta chains drawn from one sample of a study of blood T cell repertoires in COVID-19. The table came from immunoSEQ multiplex PCR; TCRdb's copy has only in-frame clones and leaves some out. The sample lists a few hundred thousand clones; 85% to 90% were seen once. Sequencing was done on a sample of PBMCs or T cells enriched from blood (not recorded which). These receptors all stem from a woman in her thirties or forties who had recovered from COVID-19. The CDR3 runs from the conserved cysteine through the conserved F or W. D genes are given only for firm matches. Size tells how often a clone was seen (once, few, many) or the class of an expanded clone, and some rows leave it out.

>14|-|TRBD1|TRBV18|TRBJ1-1
TGTGCCAGCTCACCCTGGGACAGCAACACTGAAGCTTTCTTT
CASSPWDSNTEAFF
>15|-|-|TRBV5-5|TRBJ1-2
TGTGCCAGCAGCCCCGCGGAGGGGCCTACTAGTGGCTACACCTTC
CASSPAEGPTSGYTF
>19|-|TRBD2|TRBV30|TRBJ2-1
TGTGCCTGGAGGATTAAGACTAGCGGGAGTCGCAATTCCTACAATGAGCAGTTCTTC
CAWRIKTSGSRNSYNEQFF
>14|-|TRBD2|TRBV19|TRBJ2-3
TGTGCCAGTAGGGCGGGAGGATACACAGATACGCAGTATTTT
CASRAGGYTDTQYF
>16|few|-|TRBV10-3|TRBJ1-1
TGTGCCATCAGTGAGTCGAGTCTTTACCGGGGTGCTGAAGCTTTCTTT
CAISESSLYRGAEAFF
>16|once|TRBD1|TRBV5-1|TRBJ2-7
TGCGCCAGCAGCTTGGCCGGAGACAGGGGATCCTACGAGCAGTACTTC
CASSLAGDRGSYEQYF
>13|-|-|TRBV11-3|TRBJ2-3
TGTGCCAGCAGCTCCCGAGGTACAGATACGCAGTATTTT
CASSSRGTDTQYF
>16|-|TRBD1|TRBV11-2|TRBJ1-4
TGTGCCAGCAGCATCGGGACAGGGGGAACTAATGAAAAACTGTTTTTT
CASSIGTGGTNEKLFF
>18|-|TRBD2|TRBV18|TRBJ2-7
TGTGCCAGCTCACCCCCCGCTAGCGGGGGTATAAACTCCTACGAGCAGTACTTC
CASSPPASGGINSYEQYF
>18|once|-|TRBV2|TRBJ1-4
TGTGCCAGCAGTCACGTAAGGGGGAAGGAGTCGGGTAATGAAAAACTGTTTTTT
CASSHVRGKESGNEKLFF
>13|-|-|TRBV19|TRBJ2-2
TGTGCCAGTAGTGTCCAGGGGACCGGGGAGCTGTTTTTT
CASSVQGTGELFF
>15|few|-|TRBV7-8|TRBJ2-1
TGTGCCAGCAGCGGGGGCCTCGGGCCCTACAATGAGCAGTTCTTC
CASSGGLGPYNEQFF
>16|-|TRBD2|TRBV12-5|TRBJ2-2
TGTGCTAGTGGTTTGCGAAGCGGGAGGGAGACCGGGGAGCTGTTTTTT
CASGLRSGRETGELFF
>16|-|-|TRBV6-5|TRBJ2-1
TGTGCCAGCAGTTACTCGGGTAGCGGACCATACAATGAGCAGTTCTTC
CASSYSGSGPYNEQFF
>17|-|TRBD1|TRBV4-3|TRBJ1-2
TGCGCCAGCAGCCAGTCCCCAGGAGGGGGCTTAGACTATGGCTACACCTTC
CASSQSPGGGLDYGYTF
>14|-|-|TRBV19|TRBJ1-5
TGTGCCAGTAGCCTTTTTGAACTACATCAGCCCCAGCATTTT
CASSLFELHQPQHF
>13|-|-|TRBV30|TRBJ1-5
TGTGCCTGGATGCCGACCCTCGGGCAGCCCCAGCATTTT
CAWMPTLGQPQHF
>13|-|-|TRBV6-5|TRBJ1-1
TGTGCCAGCAGTTCCACCGACGGAGAGAAAGCTTTCTTT
CASSSTDGEKAFF
>12|-|TRBD1|TRBV12-3/TRBV12-4|TRBJ1-2
TGTGCCAGCAACAGGGGGGACTATGGCTACACCTTC
CASNRGDYGYTF
>13|few|-|TRBV12-5|TRBJ1-5
TGTGCTAGTGCCCCTGACATGGGTCAGCCCCAGCATTTT
CASAPDMGQPQHF
>13|-|TRBD1|TRBV10-3|TRBJ1-6
TGTGCCATCGCGGGGACAGATAATTCACCCCTCCACTTT
CAIAGTDNSPLHF
>13|once|-|TRBV3-1/TRBV3-2|TRBJ2-1
TGTGCCAGCAGCCTCCCCGTGGTCGGTGAGCAGTTCTTC
CASSLPVVGEQFF
>14|-|-|TRBV7-9|TRBJ1-6
TGTGCCAGCAGCTCCGAGCTGGATAATTCACCCCTCCACTTT
CASSSELDNSPLHF
>14|-|-|TRBV2|TRBJ2-3
TGTGCCAGCAGTGATATGGCCCGCACAGATACGCAGTATTTT
CASSDMARTDTQYF
>11|-|-|TRBV7-9|TRBJ2-1
TGTGCCAGCACCCCGGACAATGAGCAGTTCTTC
CASTPDNEQFF
>15|-|TRBD1|TRBV11-2|TRBJ1-1
TGTGCCAGCAGCTTGTCGCAGGGGGTTTTGGCTGAAGCTTTCTTT
CASSLSQGVLAEAFF
>15|-|TRBD1|TRBV5-8|TRBJ1-2
TGTGCCAGCAGCTTGGAAACAACAGGGGGTCGAGGCTACACCTTC
CASSLETTGGRGYTF
>16|-|TRBD1|TRBV5-5|TRBJ1-2
TGTGCCAGCAGCTTTGCAACGGGACAGATTAACTATGGCTACACCTTC
CASSFATGQINYGYTF
>15|-|TRBD2|TRBV5-1|TRBJ2-1
TGCGCCAGCAGCTCCGTAGCGGGAGGGCCGGGTGAGCAGTTCTTC
CASSSVAGGPGEQFF
>15|-|-|TRBV11-1|TRBJ2-6
TGTGCCAGCAGTCAAGGGAGTTCTGGGGCCAACGTCCTGACTTTC
CASSQGSSGANVLTF
>15|-|-|TRBV4-3|TRBJ2-7
TGCGCCAGCAGCCAAGATTGGGCGGGAACCTACGAGCAGTACTTC
CASSQDWAGTYEQYF
>15|-|-|TRBV29-1|TRBJ1-2
TGCAGCGTTGAAGGGACCCGAGGGGGGGCTGATGGCTACACCTTC
CSVEGTRGGADGYTF
>14|once|-|TRBV7-9|TRBJ1-1
TGTGCCAGCAGCTTTTTACAGGCTACCACTGAAGCTTTCTTT
CASSFLQATTEAFF
>15|-|-|TRBV19|TRBJ1-1
TGTGCCAGTAGTATTAATGGCAAAATGAACACTGAAGCTTTCTTT
CASSINGKMNTEAFF
>18|-|TRBD2|TRBV4-3|TRBJ2-7
TGCGCCAGCAGCCAAGAGCTACTAGCGGGAGGACAACTATACGAGCAGTACTTC
CASSQELLAGGQLYEQYF
>14|-|TRBD1|TRBV7-2|TRBJ1-2
TGTGCCAGCACCCGGACAGGAGTTAACTATGGCTACACCTTC
CASTRTGVNYGYTF
>17|-|-|TRBV9|TRBJ1-2
TGTGCCAGCAGCGTAGGGGGTCTGGGGCACTCTAACTATGGCTACACCTTC
CASSVGGLGHSNYGYTF
>15|-|-|TRBV5-4|TRBJ2-3
TGTGCCAGCAGCTTGCTAGCAACTAGCACAGATACGCAGTATTTT
CASSLLATSTDTQYF
>16|-|-|TRBV5-5|TRBJ1-1
TGTGCCAGCACAAGGAGGGGCGCGGACTTGAACACTGAAGCTTTCTTT
CASTRRGADLNTEAFF
>16|-|TRBD1|TRBV3-1/TRBV3-2|TRBJ1-1
TGTGCCAGCAGCGGGTCAGGGGGCGGGTCGGTGACTGAAGCTTTCTTT
CASSGSGGGSVTEAFF
>14|-|-|TRBV11-3|TRBJ2-3
TGTGCCAGCAGCTTATACGGGAAGACAGATACGCAGTATTTT
CASSLYGKTDTQYF
>15|-|TRBD2|TRBV12-5|TRBJ2-7
TGTGCTAGTGGTTTGGTAACTAGCGAAACCTACGAGCAGTACTTC
CASGLVTSETYEQYF
>16|-|TRBD1|TRBV24-1|TRBJ2-2
TGTGCCACCAGTGATTCCGGGACAGGGGGCACCGGGGAGCTGTTTTTT
CATSDSGTGGTGELFF
>14|once|-|TRBV27|TRBJ2-7
TGTGCCAGCAGTCCCCGACAAGAAGCCTACGAGCAGTACTTC
CASSPRQEAYEQYF